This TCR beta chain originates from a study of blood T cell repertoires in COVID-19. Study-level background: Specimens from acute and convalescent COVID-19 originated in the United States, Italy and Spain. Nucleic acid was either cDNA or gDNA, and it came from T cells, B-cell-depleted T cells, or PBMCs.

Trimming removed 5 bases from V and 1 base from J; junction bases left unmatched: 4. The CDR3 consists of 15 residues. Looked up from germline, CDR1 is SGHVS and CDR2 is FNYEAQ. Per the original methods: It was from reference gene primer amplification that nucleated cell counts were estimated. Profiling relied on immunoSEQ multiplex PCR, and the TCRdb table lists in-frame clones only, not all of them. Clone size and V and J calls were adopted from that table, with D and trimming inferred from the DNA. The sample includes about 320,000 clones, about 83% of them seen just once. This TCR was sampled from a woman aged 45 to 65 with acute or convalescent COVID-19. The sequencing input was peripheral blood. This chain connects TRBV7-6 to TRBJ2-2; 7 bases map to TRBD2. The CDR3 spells CASSASGLNTGELFF. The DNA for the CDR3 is TGTGCCAGCAGCGCTAGCGGACTGAACACCGGGGAGCTGTTTTTT.